Listed here are 2 T cell receptor beta chains from one sample, sequenced in a study of cytomegalovirus exposure and HLA in healthy donors. A multiplex PCR was run with 60 Vbeta primers and 13 Jbeta primers. Here immunoSEQ multiplex PCR was the method, and the copy in TCRdb shows in-frame clones only, minus some. The sample has tens of thousands of clones, around three quarters seen once; the top ten hold less than 7.5%. What was sequenced was PBMCs. These receptors were collected from a man in his forties or fifties in good health and CMV-seronegative.

This clone turned up a few times. The chain carries TRBV5-1 and TRBJ2-1, with D uncertain. Germline V CDR1 and CDR2: SGHRS, YFSETQ. Trimming stripped 6 bases from V and 0 bases from J, with 16 bases between. The CDR3 contains 16 residues. The CDR3 protein is CASTLQPVSSYNEQFF. The CDR3 nucleotides are TGCGCCAGCACCTTACAGCCCGTGAGCTCCTACAATGAGCAGTTCTTC.

The J gene is TRBJ1-2, the V gene TRBV28; 7 nucleotides agree with TRBD1. The CDR3 is 16 residues long. J gave up 4 bases and V 5 bases, and 13 bases lay outside the gene matches. Germline CDR1 reads MDHEN; CDR2 reads SYDVKM. The CDR3 nucleotides are TGTGCCAGCAGTCCAACACGGACAGGTGGAACCTATGGCTACACCTTC. Translation gives CASSPTRTGGTYGYTF.